A single sample is the source of the 17 T cell receptor beta chains below, sequenced in a study of OX40 agonist ivuxolimab in advanced cancers. The assay was immunoSEQ multiplex PCR, and TCRdb's table has in-frame clones only and misses some. The sample has about 62,000 clones; approximately 89% are singletons. Sequenced here: CD4+ or CD8+ T cells sorted from blood, sampled in a trial of the OX40 agonist ivuxolimab. Every receptor here comes from an adult with an advanced solid tumor such as melanoma, head and neck, liver or kidney cancer.

The V gene is TRBV27, the J gene TRBJ2-1; D uncertain. CDR1 MNHEY and CDR2 SMNVEV come from the germline V gene (reference sequence). V was pared by 6 bases and J by 8 bases, with 11 bases between. The CDR3 runs 12 residues. CDR3 sequence (DNA): TGTGCCAGCAGGCAGTATATGGATGAGCAGTTCTTC. Translated, it gives CASRQYMDEQFF.

The genes are TRBV29-1 and TRBJ2-7; D remains ambiguous. There are 13 residues in the CDR3. Trimming took 6 bases from V and 2 from J, leaving 14 bases between them. Germline CDR1 is SQVTM and CDR2 is ANQGSEA. Written as DNA, the CDR3 is TGCAGCGTCGAAACCCGATTTACCTACGAGCAGTACTTC. The encoded protein is CSVETRFTYEQYF.

The CDR3 loop reads CSVLTPEFYEQYF. CDR3 sequence (DNA): TGCAGCGTTTTGACCCCGGAGTTCTACGAGCAGTACTTC. V usage is TRBV29-1 and J usage is TRBJ2-7, with D unclear. In germline, CDR1 is SQVTM, CDR2 ANQGSEA. The CDR3 is made up of 13 amino acids. The germline V and J ends were trimmed by 5 bases and 3 bases, with 14 bases remaining between them.

This clone was seen a single time. The chain uses TRBV28 and TRBJ2-1, with TRBD1 matching over 8 bases. CDR3 length equals 14 residues. The junction had 4 bases not matched to a gene; V was cut back by 6 bases and J by 3 bases. The germline V gene has CDR1 MDHEN and CDR2 SYDVKM. In DNA, the CDR3 is TGTGCCAGCAGGACCGGGACAGGCTACAATGAGCAGTTCTTC. This sequence encodes CASRTGTGYNEQFF.

The chain has TRBV7-2 and TRBJ2-3; D is undetermined. The CDR3 is 15 residues long. Deletions cut 1 base from V and 10 bases from J, with 18 bases between. Germline values: CDR1 SGHTA, CDR2 FQGNSA. This CDR3 is CASSLEAGVEWSQYF. The CDR3 bases are TGTGCCAGCAGCTTAGAGGCAGGTGTAGAGTGGTCGCAGTATTTT.

This clone was picked up one time. V gene TRBV13 combines with J gene TRBJ2-5, with 7 positions matching TRBD2. The V gene end was trimmed by 3 bases and the J gene end by 0 bases; junction bases not matched to a gene: 4. Germline loops: CDR1 PRHDT, CDR2 FYEKMQ (reference sequence). CDR3 length equals 15 residues. The CDR3 protein is CASSFSGSYQETQYF. In DNA, the CDR3 is TGTGCCAGCAGCTTTAGCGGGTCGTACCAAGAGACCCAGTACTTC.

The V and J genes are TRBV6-6 and TRBJ2-1; D might be TRBD1 (5 bases). This CDR3 comprises 16 residues. The ends were cut back, 1 base at V and 4 bases at J, with 14 bases in the middle. Germline-derived CDR1 and CDR2 are MNHNY and SVGAGI (reference sequence). The DNA for the CDR3 is TGTGCCAGCAGTTACTTGGGGCCAACGGGTTACAATGAGCAGTTCTTC. Translating gives CASSYLGPTGYNEQFF.

The chain carries TRBV6-5 and TRBJ2-7, with D hard to call. The CDR3 is 13 residues long. Germline CDR1 and CDR2: MNHEY and SVGAGI. The V end was cut by 2 bases, the J end by 2 bases, with 7 bases between. The CDR3 bases are TGTGCCAGCAGTTACGGCAGGACCTACGAGCAGTACTTC. Translation: CASSYGRTYEQYF.

The rearrangement uses TRBV14 and TRBJ2-2; 9 bases line up with TRBD2. The ends lost 4 bases at V and 5 bases at J; junction bases unmatched: 8. This CDR3 is built from 16 residues. Germline V gene sequence: CDR1 SGHDN, CDR2 FVKESK. This CDR3 reads CASSLGLAVSTGELFF. CDR3 DNA: TGTGCCAGCAGCCTGGGACTAGCTGTTTCGACCGGGGAGCTGTTTTTT. Full variable domain (rest looked up from reference TRBV14 and TRBJ2-2): EAGVTQFPSHSVIEKGQTVTLRCDPISGHDNLYWYRRVMGKEIKFLLHFVKESKQDESGMPNNRFLAERTGGTYSTLKVQPAELEDSGVYFCASSLGLAVSTGELFFGEGSRLTVL.

The genes are TRBV28 and TRBJ2-7, with 8 bases aligning to TRBD1. The germline gives CDR1 MDHEN, CDR2 SYDVKM. Trimming cost V 3 bases and J 5 bases; bases outside gene matches: 9. This CDR3 contains 15 residues. DNA of the CDR3: TGTGCCAGCAGTTTCGTTCGGGCGGGACAGGACGAGCAGTACTTC. Protein sequence: CASSFVRAGQDEQYF. The whole variable domain, filled in from reference TRBV28 and TRBJ2-7, reads DVKVTQSSRYLVKRTGEKVFLECVQDMDHENMFWYRQDPGLGLRLIYFSYDVKMKEKGDIPEGYSVSREKKERFSLILESASTNQTSMYLCASSFVRAGQDEQYFGPGTRLTVT.

The CDR3 nucleotides are TGTGCCAGCAGCCACCTAGGTGGGACAGATACGCAGTATTTT. This gives the protein CASSHLGGTDTQYF. The V gene is TRBV5-5, the J gene TRBJ2-3; D gene uncertain. V was clipped by 4 bases and J by 3 bases, with 12 bases between them. This CDR3 has 14 amino acids. The germline CDR1 and CDR2 sequences are SGHKS and YYEKEE (reference sequence).

The CDR3 nucleotides read TGTGCCATCGAGCTAGCGCCTAGCACAGATACGCAGTATTTT. This encodes CAIELAPSTDTQYF. The chain employs TRBV2 and TRBJ2-3; a possible D gene is TRBD2 (6 bases). V was trimmed by 10 bases and J by 0 bases, leaving 14 bases between them. This CDR3 region has 14 residues. Germline CDR1 SNHLY, CDR2 FYNNEI.

The chain has TRBV28 and TRBJ1-5; D is unresolved. The CDR3 is 14 amino acids. V was pared by 2 bases and J by 3 bases, with 8 bases between. Germline-derived CDR1 and CDR2 are MDHEN and SYDVKM. CDR3 sequence reads: CASSLGGDNQPQHF. In DNA form, the CDR3 reads TGTGCCAGCAGTTTAGGTGGGGACAATCAGCCCCAGCATTTT.

The gene calls are TRBV28 and TRBJ2-1; D perhaps matches TRBD2 (5 bases). Per the germline V gene, CDR1 is MDHEN and CDR2 is SYDVKM. V lost 6 bases and J lost 0, with 12 bases in between. The CDR3 is 15 amino acids. The CDR3 reads CASSLSGSSYNEQFF. For the CDR3, the DNA is TGTGCCAGCAGCCTCTCTGGGAGCTCCTACAATGAGCAGTTCTTC.

V and J are TRBV28 and TRBJ2-2, with TRBD2 as a possible D gene (6 bases). V was trimmed by 0 bases and J by 1 base, leaving 18 bases between them. Looked up from germline, CDR1 is MDHEN and CDR2 is SYDVKM. The CDR3 loop spans 19 amino acids. The CDR3 loop is CASSLWTSTEPENTGELFF. Written as DNA, the CDR3 is TGTGCCAGCAGTTTATGGACTAGTACGGAACCCGAGAACACCGGGGAGCTGTTTTTT. Together with reference TRBV28 and TRBJ2-2, the CDR3 gives the full variable domain: DVKVTQSSRYLVKRTGEKVFLECVQDMDHENMFWYRQDPGLGLRLIYFSYDVKMKEKGDIPEGYSVSREKKERFSLILESASTNQTSMYLCASSLWTSTEPENTGELFFGEGSRLTVL.

V is TRBV4-1 and J is TRBJ1-1, with no clear D. Germline V gene sequence: CDR1 MGHRA, CDR2 YSYEKL. The CDR3 runs 14 residues. Trimming took off 2 bases at V and 4 bases at J, with 11 bases between the two ends. CDR3 bases: TGCGCCAGCAGCCAACGACAACTTGGCACTGAAGCTTTCTTT. Protein product: CASSQRQLGTEAFF.

This clone was observed a handful of times. The chain links TRBV5-6 to TRBJ2-7, with D perhaps being TRBD1 or TRBD2 (5 bases each). Per the germline V gene, CDR1 is SGHDT and CDR2 is YYEEEE. The CDR3 loop spans 16 amino acids. V lost 3 bases to trimming and J lost 1 base, with 17 bases between them. CDR3 sequence: CASSSGMGVLSYEQYF. Written as DNA, the CDR3 is TGTGCCAGCAGCTCTGGAATGGGGGTCCTATCCTACGAGCAGTACTTC.